These 21 T cell receptor beta chains were all obtained from the same sample, sequenced in a study of T-cell memory formation after mild COVID-19. TCRdb called the 5' RACE reads again in MiXCR, with one record for every CDR3 protein. The repertoire has roughly 610,000 distinct CDR3 sequences, 15% to 20% of them found once; the top ten carry about 8.1%. Specimen: PBMCs or a T cell subset sorted from them (not recorded which). The receptors come from an adult woman who had mild COVID-19 (a few samples of this study predate the infection). Cell type and time point are not known.

In DNA, the CDR3 is TGTGCCAGCAGTTTAATACAGGGCGGTGAGCAGTTCTTC. Protein sequence: CASSLIQGGEQFF. J is TRBJ2-1 and V is TRBV12-3 or TRBV12-4; possibly TRBD1 for D (6 bases). The ends were cut back, 2 bases at V and 9 bases at J, with 11 bases in the middle. The CDR3 length is 13 residues.

This chain uses TRBV6-6 with TRBJ2-7, with 7 nucleotides matching TRBD1. Trimming removed 3 bases from V and 6 bases from J; junction bases left unmatched: 5. The CDR3 runs to 13 residues. Germline CDR1 MNHNY, CDR2 SVGAGI (reference sequence). The chain's CDR3 is CASSYGTASEQYF. The CDR3 DNA reads TGTGCCAGCAGTTATGGGACAGCTTCCGAGCAGTACTTC.

The sample holds a few counts of this clonotype. The chain recombines TRBV6-2 or TRBV6-3 with TRBJ2-2; D possibly corresponds to TRBD2 (6 bases). The V end was cut by 4 bases, the J end by 4 bases, with 10 bases between. Looked up from germline, CDR1 is MNHEY and CDR2 is SVGEGT. The CDR3 contains 14 residues. The CDR3 region has the DNA TGTGCCAGCAGTTGGCCGGGAGTCACCGGGGAGCTGTTTTTT. This translates into CASSWPGVTGELFF.

This clonotype showed up just a few times. The rearrangement links TRBV10-3 to TRBJ2-2; D unresolved. CDR3 length: 11 residues. V was cut by 9 bases and J by 2 bases, with 4 bases left in between. The V gene's germline CDR1 is ENHRY and CDR2 SYGVKD. The CDR3 region is CAIENTGELFF. For the CDR3, the DNA is TGTGCCATTGAAAACACCGGGGAGCTGTTTTTT.

The sample holds many counts of this clonotype. This chain joins TRBV12-3 or TRBV12-4 and TRBJ2-7; weak D call: TRBD2 (7 bases). Trimming removed 4 bases from V and 3 bases from J, with 10 bases in between. The CDR3 has 13 amino acids. The CDR3 nucleotides read TGTGCCAGCAGTTCGGGGGGCCGCTACGAGCAGTACTTC. Translating it yields CASSSGGRYEQYF.

The rearrangement uses TRBV29-1 and TRBJ2-6; D uncertain. V gave up 2 bases and J gave up 4 bases, with 9 bases separating them. The length of the CDR3 is 14 residues. The germline CDR1 and CDR2 sequences are SQVTM and ANQGSEA. CDR3 sequence (DNA): TGCAGCGTTGAATCCGGTGCGGGGGCCAACGTCCTGACTTTC. Amino acid sequence: CSVESGAGANVLTF. Full variable domain (remainder filled in from reference TRBV29-1 and TRBJ2-6): SAVISQKPSRDICQRGTSLTIQCQVDSQVTMMFWYRQQPGQSLTLIATANQGSEATYESGFVIDKFPISRPNLTFSTLTVSNMSPEDSSIYLCSVESGAGANVLTFGAGSRLTVL.

There are many counts of this clonotype. A much larger clone lies a single base off, so this may be a read error. This chain connects TRBV7-6 to TRBJ2-5, with D possibly being TRBD1 (6 bases). Germline assignment: CDR1 SGHVS and CDR2 FNYEAQ. The ends were cut back, 4 bases at V and 0 bases at J, with 6 bases in the middle. This CDR3 is 13 amino acids long. The CDR3 bases are TGTGCCAGCAGCTGGACAGACCAAGAGACCCAGTACTTC. The encoded protein is CASSWTDQETQYF.

This clonotype has a handful of counts. The chain carries TRBV7-7 and TRBJ2-7, with a tentative D call TRBD2 (7 bases). V lost 5 bases and J 0 bases, leaving 17 bases between the germline ends. This CDR3 is 16 amino acids long. Germline loops: CDR1 SSHAT, CDR2 FNYEAQ (reference sequence). CDR3: CASSPLGGHSSYEQYF. The CDR3 region has the DNA TGTGCCAGCAGCCCCCTGGGGGGGCACAGCTCCTACGAGCAGTACTTC.

V gene TRBV2 combines with J gene TRBJ2-6; D possibly corresponds to TRBD1 (6 bases). Per germline, CDR1 SNHLY and CDR2 FYNNEI. Trimming stripped 8 bases from V and 0 bases from J, with 11 bases between. The CDR3 consists of 15 residues. The DNA for the CDR3 is TGTGCCAGCCGACCCAGGGGCTCTGGGGCCAACGTCCTGACTTTC. Protein sequence: CASRPRGSGANVLTF.

This clonotype was seen only a few times. This sequence joins TRBV7-9 and TRBJ1-1; D perhaps matches TRBD1 (5 bases). Trimming left V 3 bases short and J 11 bases short, with 16 bases between. Germline-derived CDR1 and CDR2 are SEHNR and FQNEAQ (reference sequence). The CDR3 spans 13 residues. The CDR3 DNA is TGTGCCAGCAGCTTCAGGGAGCTGGGTGGGGCTTTCTTT. Translated: CASSFRELGGAFF.

The genes are TRBV7-9 and TRBJ2-3, with TRBD2 identical over 7 bases. After removal of 7 bases from V and 1 base from J, the junction contained 11 bases not matched to a gene. CDR1 and CDR2 from the germline V gene are SEHNR and FQNEAQ (reference sequence). This CDR3 contains 16 residues. The CDR3 DNA is TGTGCCAGCATCTTCGAGTCGGGAGGCGGCACAGATACGCAGTATTTT. Encoded protein: CASIFESGGGTDTQYF.

The chain has TRBV12-3 or TRBV12-4 and TRBJ2-3; 9 nucleotides match TRBD2. With 5 bases clipped from V and 6 bases from J, the junction kept 9 bases outside the gene matches. CDR3 length equals 15 residues. CDR3 protein: CASSTLAGWSDTQYF. DNA for the CDR3: TGTGCCAGCAGTACGCTAGCGGGGTGGTCGGATACGCAGTATTTT.

This clonotype was seen a few times. The gene calls are TRBV12-3 or TRBV12-4 and TRBJ1-2; weak D call: TRBD1 (6 bases). Trimming shortened V by 3 bases and J by 10 bases, and 18 bases separated the two germline ends. The CDR3 is 14 amino acids. The CDR3 here is CASSLRQGSTYYTF. The CDR3 DNA follows: TGTGCCAGCAGTTTGAGGCAGGGGTCGACTTACTACACCTTC.

The table lists this clonotype with a few counts. The V and J genes are TRBV7-6 and TRBJ1-1; 7 bases line up with TRBD1. The germline CDR1 and CDR2 sequences are SGHVS and FNYEAQ. V shed 2 bases, J shed 1 base, and the junction held 7 bases outside the gene matches. The CDR3 has 16 amino acids. This CDR3 reads CASSLTYRGPNTEAFF. DNA for the CDR3: TGTGCCAGCAGCTTAACATACAGGGGCCCGAACACTGAAGCTTTCTTT.

Only a few counts were recorded for this clonotype. The chain uses TRBV20-1 and TRBJ1-2; TRBD1 might be the D (5 bases). The CDR3 consists of 15 residues. V was cut by 5 bases and J by 1 base, with 17 bases left in between. The germline V gene has CDR1 DFQATT and CDR2 SNEGSKA (reference sequence). The CDR3 reads CSAPRGGSNNYGYTF. DNA for the CDR3: TGCAGTGCTCCCCGGGGGGGGTCCAATAACTATGGCTACACCTTC.

This chain joins TRBV19 and TRBJ1-2, with 8 bases aligning to TRBD1. Germline trimming cut 3 bases from V and 3 bases from J; bases unmatched to any gene: 6. Germline V gives CDR1 LNHDA, CDR2 SQIVND (reference sequence). This CDR3 has 15 amino acids. Here the CDR3 reads CASSIDRGSDYGYTF. The DNA of the CDR3 is TGTGCCAGTAGTATTGACAGGGGAAGTGACTATGGCTACACCTTC. The full variable domain, its missing parts supplied by reference TRBV19 and TRBJ1-2, is DGGITQSPKYLFRKEGQNVTLSCEQNLNHDAMYWYRQDPGQGLRLIYYSQIVNDFQKGDIAEGYSVSREKKESFPLTVTSAQKNPTAFYLCASSIDRGSDYGYTFGSGTRLTVV.

There are a few counts of this clonotype. The chain joins TRBV6-6 to TRBJ1-2, with 10 positions matching TRBD1. Germline loops: CDR1 MNHNY, CDR2 SVGAGI (reference sequence). V trimming: 6 bases; J trimming: 3 bases; junction bases outside the gene matches: 10. This CDR3 is built from 16 residues. The CDR3 DNA reads TGTGCCAGCAGACCCACCGGACAGGGGGTGGACTATGGCTACACCTTC. It yields the protein CASRPTGQGVDYGYTF.

This chain joins TRBV6-5 and TRBJ1-2, with a tentative D call TRBD1 (6 bases). The CDR3 length is 16 residues. With 2 bases removed from V and 6 bases from J, the gap between germline ends came to 19 bases. Germline CDR1 reads MNHEY; CDR2 reads SVGAGI. Here the CDR3 reads CASSYGPAGALDGYTF. DNA of the CDR3: TGTGCCAGCAGTTACGGCCCCGCAGGGGCTTTGGATGGCTACACCTTC.

V and J are TRBV30 and TRBJ2-1; 7 bases fit TRBD2. The germline V gene encodes CDR1 GTSNPN and CDR2 SVGIG (reference sequence). The CDR3 covers 15 residues. Trimming removed 3 bases from V and 5 bases from J; junction bases left unmatched: 10. CDR3 loop: CAWSNAAGDNNEQFF. CDR3 coding DNA: TGTGCCTGGAGCAACGCGGCGGGAGATAACAATGAGCAGTTCTTC.

The chain links TRBV7-2 to TRBJ2-7, with a weak D call TRBD2 (6 bases). Germline CDR1 SGHTA, CDR2 FQGNSA. V was shortened by 2 bases and J by 5 bases, with 16 bases between the two germline ends. There are 15 residues in the CDR3. The CDR3 region is CASSLLGGGFDEQYF. The CDR3 DNA sequence: TGTGCCAGCAGCTTACTAGGTGGGGGGTTCGACGAGCAGTACTTC.

The chain is built from TRBV18 and TRBJ2-7; a possible D gene is TRBD2 (5 bases). The V and J ends lost 0 bases and 6 bases respectively, with 9 bases between them. Germline CDR1 and CDR2: KGHSH and LQKENI. This CDR3 spans 13 amino acids. CDR3 DNA sequence: TGTGCCAGCTCACCACCTAGCGAGTCCGAGCAGTACTTC. It specifies CASSPPSESEQYF.